The 6 T cell receptor beta chains reported below all come from one sample, sequenced in a study of CD8 T cells in ankylosing spondylitis. TCRdb re-called the 5' RACE reads with MiXCR, one entry per CDR3 protein. The sample yields roughly 150,000 distinct CDR3 sequences, under 35% seen once. The sequenced sample consisted of synovial fluid, either unsorted or a sorted T cell fraction (not recorded which). Receptors originate from a male donor with ankylosing spondylitis.

There are a few counts of this clonotype. This sequence joins TRBV29-1 and TRBJ1-4; no clear D gene. V gave up 3 bases and J gave up 6 bases, with 11 bases separating them. This CDR3 is 13 amino acids long. Germline CDR1 and CDR2: SQVTM and ANQGSEA. CDR3 in DNA: TGCAGCGTTGAGGGAGGACCTGATGAAAAACTGTTTTTT. Protein: CSVEGGPDEKLFF.

This clonotype has just a few counts. The CDR3 here is CASSGQYGYTF. The CDR3, as DNA: TGTGCCAGCAGTGGACAGTATGGCTACACCTTC. This rearrangement joins TRBV12-3 or TRBV12-4 to TRBJ1-2, with D perhaps matching TRBD1 (6 bases). V lost 5 bases and J 5 bases, leaving 6 bases between the germline ends. The CDR3 spans 11 residues.

This clonotype came up many times. The V and J genes are TRBV11-2 and TRBJ2-5, with D unclear. CDR1 SGHAT and CDR2 FQNNGV come from the germline V gene. Trimming stripped 1 base from V and 5 bases from J, with 14 bases between. This CDR3 comprises 15 residues. CDR3 in DNA: TGTGCCAGCAGCTTAGGGCCGCCCAGCGCGGAGACCCAGTACTTC. Translated, it gives CASSLGPPSAETQYF.

The chain recombines TRBV20-1 with TRBJ1-6; 7 bases are shared with TRBD1. Germline lookup yields CDR1 DFQATT and CDR2 SNEGSKA (reference sequence). V lost 1 base, J lost 4 bases, and 4 bases stayed unmatched. The CDR3 length is 15 residues. The CDR3 bases are TGCAGTGCTAGAGGCTTGGGACAGTATAATTCACCCCTCCACTTT. Translated, it gives CSARGLGQYNSPLHF.

This clonotype was counted a few times. The chain carries TRBV5-1 and TRBJ1-6; TRBD1 is a possible D gene (6 bases). V lost 0 bases and J 7 bases, leaving 8 bases between the germline ends. Per germline, CDR1 SGHRS and CDR2 YFSETQ. The CDR3 consists of 14 residues. CDR3 nucleotide sequence: TGCGCCAGCAGCTTGGACAGGGTGAATTCACCCCTCCACTTT. This gives the protein CASSLDRVNSPLHF.

At least ten counts were recorded for this clonotype. The rearrangement joins TRBV12-3 or TRBV12-4 to TRBJ2-3; D is perhaps TRBD1 or TRBD2 (5 bases each). The V and J ends lost 6 bases and 4 bases respectively, with 20 bases between them. The CDR3 loop spans 16 amino acids. The CDR3 DNA follows: TGTGCCAGCAGCCTATCCCGTGGGGGAATGGCAGATACGCAGTATTTT. As protein: CASSLSRGGMADTQYF.